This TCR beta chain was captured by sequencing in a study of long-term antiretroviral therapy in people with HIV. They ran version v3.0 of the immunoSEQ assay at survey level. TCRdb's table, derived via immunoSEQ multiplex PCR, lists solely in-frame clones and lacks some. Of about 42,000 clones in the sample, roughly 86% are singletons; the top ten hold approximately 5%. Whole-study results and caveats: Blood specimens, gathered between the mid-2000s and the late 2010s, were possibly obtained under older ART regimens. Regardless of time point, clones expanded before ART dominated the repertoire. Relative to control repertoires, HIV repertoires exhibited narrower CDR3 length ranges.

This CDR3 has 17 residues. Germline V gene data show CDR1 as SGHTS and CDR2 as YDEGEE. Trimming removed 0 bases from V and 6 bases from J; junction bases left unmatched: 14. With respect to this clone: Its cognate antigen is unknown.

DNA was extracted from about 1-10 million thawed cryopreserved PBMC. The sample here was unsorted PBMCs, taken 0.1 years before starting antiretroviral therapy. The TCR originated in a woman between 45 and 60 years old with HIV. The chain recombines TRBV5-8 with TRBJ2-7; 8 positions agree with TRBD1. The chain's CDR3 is CASSLVGITDRDSEQYF. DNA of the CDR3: TGTGCCAGCAGCTTGGTGGGGATAACGGACAGGGACAGCGAGCAGTACTTC.